These 7 T cell receptor beta chains were sequenced from one sample in a study of CD8 T cells in ankylosing spondylitis (dated by TCRdb to the late 2010s). The study at large found these results: A TCR beta motif made up of several highly homologous amino acid variants appeared to be characteristic of blood from ankylosing spondylitis patients.

The library was made by 5' RACE. Sequenced using an Illumina HiSeq 2500. Starting from the raw public reads, TCRdb applied fastp trimming at Q25, assembled clones with MiXCR and retained in-frame beta chains. Rows are unified per CDR3 protein, each entry keeping the most common DNA and genes. For this sample the table gives about 400,000 distinct CDR3 sequences, of which about 22% were detected only once. The ten largest clones take up roughly 16% of the sample. No antigen is known for these receptors. Sequencing was performed on blood, either unsorted or a sorted T cell fraction (not recorded which). The receptors were gathered from a male donor with ankylosing spondylitis.

This chain connects TRBV12-3 or TRBV12-4 to TRBJ2-4, with 11 bases lining up with TRBD2. Unmatched junction bases numbered 10, after V lost 6 bases and J lost 9 bases. The CDR3 length is 15 residues. The chain's CDR3 is CASSPLAGEIAIQYF. CDR3 in DNA: TGTGCCAGCAGCCCACTAGCGGGAGAGATTGCCATTCAGTACTTC.

This clonotype has just a few counts. The gene calls are TRBV18 and TRBJ2-1; D not certain. Deletions cut 0 bases from V and 3 bases from J, with 6 bases between. The CDR3 has 14 amino acids. Germline V gene data show CDR1 as KGHSH and CDR2 as LQKENI. The CDR3 loop is CASSPPPVYNEQFF. DNA for the CDR3: TGTGCCAGCTCACCACCCCCAGTCTACAATGAGCAGTTCTTC. Combining the CDR3 with reference TRBV18 and TRBJ2-1 gives the whole variable domain NAGVMQNPRHLVRRRGQEARLRCSPMKGHSHVYWYRQLPEEGLKFMVYLQKENIIDESGMPKERFSAEFPKEGPSILRIQQVVRGDSAAYFCASSPPPVYNEQFFGPGTRLTVL.

The chain combines TRBV28 with TRBJ2-3; 7 positions agree with TRBD1. This CDR3 comprises 18 residues. The junction had 13 bases not matched to a gene; V was cut back by 1 base and J by 3 bases. Germline loops: CDR1 MDHEN, CDR2 SYDVKM. CDR3 sequence: CASSLFVRGLRDTDTQYF. In DNA form, the CDR3 reads TGTGCCAGCAGTTTATTCGTGAGGGGGCTACGGGATACAGATACGCAGTATTTT.

There are a few counts of this clonotype. The chain joins TRBV24-1 to TRBJ2-3; the match to TRBD2 covers 10 bases. This CDR3 has 17 amino acids. Germline V gives CDR1 KGHDR, CDR2 SFDVKD. Trimming removed 0 bases from V and 2 bases from J; junction bases left unmatched: 4. CDR3 DNA sequence: TGTGCCACCAGTGATTTGGCTAGCGGGAGAATCACAGATACGCAGTATTTT. It encodes CATSDLASGRITDTQYF.

The V gene is TRBV5-5, the J gene TRBJ1-1, with D uncertain. This CDR3 is 13 amino acids long. V was shortened by 4 bases and J by 8 bases, with 15 bases between the two germline ends. CDR1 SGHKS and CDR2 YYEKEE come from the germline V gene (reference sequence). CDR3 loop: CASSLDAGREAFF. The DNA of the CDR3 is TGTGCCAGCAGCCTGGACGCGGGTCGAGAAGCTTTCTTT. Complete variable domain (other parts from reference TRBV5-5 and TRBJ1-1): DAGVTQSPTHLIKTRGQQVTLRCSPISGHKSVSWYQQVLGQGPQFIFQYYEKEERGRGNFPDRFSARQFPNYSSELNVNALLLGDSALYLCASSLDAGREAFFGQGTRLTVV.

CDR3 protein: CSVEAYLAGVSETQYF. Written as DNA, the CDR3 is TGCAGCGTTGAAGCGTATCTAGCGGGAGTTTCGGAGACCCAGTACTTC. V and J are TRBV29-1 and TRBJ2-5; 10 nucleotides line up with TRBD2. Germline assignment: CDR1 SQVTM and CDR2 ANQGSEA. The CDR3 spans 16 residues. V lost 1 base to trimming and J lost 5 bases; unmatched junction nucleotides: 10.

This clonotype has just a few counts. The genes are TRBV10-3 and TRBJ1-1; D gene uncertain. CDR1 is ENHRY, CDR2 SYGVKD, per germline. This CDR3 is 12 amino acids long. V gave up 4 bases and J gave up 7 bases, with 10 bases separating them. The CDR3 DNA is TGTGCCATCAGTGCGGCAGATGGTGAAGCTTTCTTT. This codes for CAISAADGEAFF.